The present entry profiles one T cell receptor (beta chain) with its context. No antigen is known for it. The data stem from a study of T-cell memory formation after mild COVID-19. Study overall: TCR clusters were mostly donor specific. Findings of the study overall: Clones which contracted sat mainly in CM and EM if CD4+, and in EMRA if CD8+. CD4/CD8 balance characterized clones contracting day 15 to 85, and CD4+ skew characterized later expanders. The pre-infection memory compartment contained some responding clones, suggesting cross-reactive memory joined.

The ends were cut back, 0 bases at V and 15 bases at J, with 18 bases in the middle. CDR3 size: 14 residues. The germline CDR1 and CDR2 sequences are LGHNA and YNFKEQ. TCRdb reprocessed the 5' RACE reads with MiXCR, giving one entry per CDR3 protein. The table lists about 130,000 distinct CDR3 sequences, about 17% of them singletons. This TCR derives from a man between 18 and 35 years old who had mild COVID-19 (a few samples of this study predate the infection). Cell type and time point are not known. The rearrangement links TRBV4-2 to TRBJ2-1; D is unclear. Sequences were obtained from PBMCs or a T cell subset sorted from them (not recorded which). CDR3 region: CASSQDQVPLVRFF. CDR3 bases: TGTGCCAGCAGCCAAGATCAGGTCCCTTTGGTGCGGTTCTTC.